Listed here is a single T cell receptor beta chain. Its target is unknown. The data belong to a study of early T cells in non-severe SARS-CoV-2 infection. Germline CDR1 and CDR2: GTSNPN and SVGIG (reference sequence). The CDR3 is made up of 15 amino acids. Trimming left V 1 base short and J 3 bases short, with 15 bases between. TCRdb re-analysed the 5' RACE reads in MiXCR, keeping a single row per CDR3 protein. The data contain tens of thousands of distinct CDR3 sequences, 10% to 15% of them singletons. General study results and limits: Database matching using VDJdb favored anti-spike CD8 responses, with private and CD4 specificities left missing.

The sample was whole blood. The source of this sequence is an adult who was a healthcare worker with PCR-confirmed SARS-CoV-2 infection or an uninfected control (not recorded which). This chain connects TRBV30 to TRBJ1-1; TRBD1 is a possible D gene (5 bases). Written as DNA, the CDR3 is TGTGCCTGGAGTGATCCCAGACAGTTTTACACTGAAGCTTTCTTT. Its translation is CAWSDPRQFYTEAFF.